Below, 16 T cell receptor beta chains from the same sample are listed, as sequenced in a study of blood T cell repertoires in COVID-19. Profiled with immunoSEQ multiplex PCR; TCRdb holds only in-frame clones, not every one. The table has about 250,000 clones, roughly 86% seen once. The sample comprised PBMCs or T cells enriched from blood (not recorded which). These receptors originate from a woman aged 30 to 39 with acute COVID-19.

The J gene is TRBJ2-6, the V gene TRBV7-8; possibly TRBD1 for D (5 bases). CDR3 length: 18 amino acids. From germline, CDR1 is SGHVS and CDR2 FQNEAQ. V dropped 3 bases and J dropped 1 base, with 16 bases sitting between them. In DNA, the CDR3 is TGTGCCAGCAGCTTCACCATAGGGGCTGAGTCTGGGGCCAACGTCCTGACTTTC. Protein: CASSFTIGAESGANVLTF.

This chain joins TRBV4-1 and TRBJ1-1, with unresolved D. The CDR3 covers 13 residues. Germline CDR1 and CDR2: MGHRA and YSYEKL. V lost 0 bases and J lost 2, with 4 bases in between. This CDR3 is CASSQELNTEAFF. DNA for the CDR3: TGCGCCAGCAGCCAAGAGTTAAACACTGAAGCTTTCTTT.

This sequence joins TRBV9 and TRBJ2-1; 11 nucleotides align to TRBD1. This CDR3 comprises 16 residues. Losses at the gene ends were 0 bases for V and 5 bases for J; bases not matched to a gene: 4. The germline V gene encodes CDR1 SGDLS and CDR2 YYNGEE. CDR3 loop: CASSVAGTGGDNEQFF. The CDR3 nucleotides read TGTGCCAGCAGCGTAGCCGGGACAGGGGGAGACAATGAGCAGTTCTTC.

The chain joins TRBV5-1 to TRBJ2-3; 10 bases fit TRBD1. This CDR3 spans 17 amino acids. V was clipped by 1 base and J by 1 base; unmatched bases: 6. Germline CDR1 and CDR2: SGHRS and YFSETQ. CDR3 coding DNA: TGCGCCAGCAGCTTGTTAGTCGGGACAGGGGGCACAGATACGCAGTATTTT. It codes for CASSLLVGTGGTDTQYF.

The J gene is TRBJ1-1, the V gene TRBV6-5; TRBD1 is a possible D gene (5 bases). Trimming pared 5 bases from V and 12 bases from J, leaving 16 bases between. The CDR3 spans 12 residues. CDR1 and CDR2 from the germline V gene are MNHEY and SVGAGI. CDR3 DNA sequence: TGTGCCAGCAGTCGCCTCGGGAGGGGCTCTTTCTTT. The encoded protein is CASSRLGRGSFF.

This chain's CDR3 is CASSLERRDEQYF. In DNA form, the CDR3 reads TGTGCCAGCAGCCTAGAGAGGCGGGACGAGCAGTACTTC. The genes are TRBV7-8 and TRBJ2-7; TRBD2 might be the D (5 bases). V was shortened by 5 bases and J by 5 bases, with 13 bases between the two germline ends. The CDR3 sequence is 13 residues long. The germline V gene has CDR1 SGHVS and CDR2 FQNEAQ.

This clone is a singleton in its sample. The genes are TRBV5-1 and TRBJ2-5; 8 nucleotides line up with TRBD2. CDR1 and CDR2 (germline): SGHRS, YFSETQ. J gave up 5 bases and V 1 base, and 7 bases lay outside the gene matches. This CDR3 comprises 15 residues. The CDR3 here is CASSLRGGAWETQYF. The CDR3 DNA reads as TGCGCCAGCAGCTTGCGGGGGGGCGCTTGGGAGACCCAGTACTTC.

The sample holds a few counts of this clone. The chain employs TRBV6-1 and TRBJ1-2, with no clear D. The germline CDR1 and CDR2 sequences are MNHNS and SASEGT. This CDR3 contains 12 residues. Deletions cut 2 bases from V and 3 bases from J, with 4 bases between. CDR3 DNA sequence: TGTGCCAGCAGTGAAAGAGACTATGGCTACACCTTC. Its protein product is CASSERDYGYTF.

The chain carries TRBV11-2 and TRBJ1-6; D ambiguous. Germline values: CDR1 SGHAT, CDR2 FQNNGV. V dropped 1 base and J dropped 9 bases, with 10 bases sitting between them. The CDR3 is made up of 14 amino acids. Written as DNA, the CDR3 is TGTGCCAGCAGCTTAGGGGTTGAGGTTTCACCCCTCCACTTT. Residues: CASSLGVEVSPLHF.

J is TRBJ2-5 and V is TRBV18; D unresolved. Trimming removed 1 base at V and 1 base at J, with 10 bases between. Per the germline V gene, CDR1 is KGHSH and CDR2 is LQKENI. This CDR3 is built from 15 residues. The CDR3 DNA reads TGTGCCAGCTCACCACAGAACAGCCTCCAAGAGACCCAGTACTTC. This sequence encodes CASSPQNSLQETQYF.

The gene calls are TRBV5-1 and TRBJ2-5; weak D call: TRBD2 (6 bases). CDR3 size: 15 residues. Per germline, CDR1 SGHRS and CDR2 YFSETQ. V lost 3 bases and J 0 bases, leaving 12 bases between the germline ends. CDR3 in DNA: TGCGCCAGCAGCTGGGGCGGGACGAACCAAGAGACCCAGTACTTC. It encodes CASSWGGTNQETQYF.

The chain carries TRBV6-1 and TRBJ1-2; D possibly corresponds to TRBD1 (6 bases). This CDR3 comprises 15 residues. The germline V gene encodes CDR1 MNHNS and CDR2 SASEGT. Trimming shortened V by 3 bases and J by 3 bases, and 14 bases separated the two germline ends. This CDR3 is CASSEGPGGDYGYTF. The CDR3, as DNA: TGTGCCAGCAGTGAGGGCCCGGGGGGCGACTATGGCTACACCTTC.

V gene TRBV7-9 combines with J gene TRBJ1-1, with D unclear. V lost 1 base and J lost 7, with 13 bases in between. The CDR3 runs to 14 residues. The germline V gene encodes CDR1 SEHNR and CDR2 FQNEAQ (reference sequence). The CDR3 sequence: CASSLGFWQDEAFF. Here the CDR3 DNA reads TGTGCCAGCAGCTTAGGGTTCTGGCAGGATGAAGCTTTCTTT. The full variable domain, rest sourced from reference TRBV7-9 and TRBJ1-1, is DTGVSQNPRHKITKRGQNVTFRCDPISEHNRLYWYRQTLGQGPEFLTYFQNEAQLEKSRLLSDRFSAERPKGSFSTLEIQRTEQGDSAMYLCASSLGFWQDEAFFGQGTRLTVV.

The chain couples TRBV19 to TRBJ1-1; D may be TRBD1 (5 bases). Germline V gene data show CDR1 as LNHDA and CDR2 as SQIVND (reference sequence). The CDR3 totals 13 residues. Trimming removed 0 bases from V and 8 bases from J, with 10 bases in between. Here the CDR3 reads CASSIDSGPEAFF. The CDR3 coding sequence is TGTGCCAGTAGTATAGATTCAGGGCCAGAAGCTTTCTTT.

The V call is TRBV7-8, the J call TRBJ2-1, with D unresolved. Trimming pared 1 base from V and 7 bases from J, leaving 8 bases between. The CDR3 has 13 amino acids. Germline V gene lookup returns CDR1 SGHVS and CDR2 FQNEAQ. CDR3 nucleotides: TGTGCCAGCAGCTTAGATAGCACTAATGAGCAGTTCTTC. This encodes CASSLDSTNEQFF.

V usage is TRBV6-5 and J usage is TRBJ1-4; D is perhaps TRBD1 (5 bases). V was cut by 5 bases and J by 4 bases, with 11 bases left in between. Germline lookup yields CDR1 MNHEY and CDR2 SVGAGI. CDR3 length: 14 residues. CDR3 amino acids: CASSTGFGNEKLFF. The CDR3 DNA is TGTGCCAGCAGTACAGGTTTTGGTAATGAAAAACTGTTTTTT.